The next 32 T cell receptor beta chains were all read from a single sample in a study of blood T cell repertoires in COVID-19 (TCRdb year 2020). Receptor libraries were prepared by the immunoSEQ multiplex PCR assay. As stored in TCRdb, this immuneACCESS dataset retains in-frame rearrangements with V and J assigned. A fraction of the clones does not appear; measured against another copy, unresolved V genes explain less than half of the discrepancy, and the remainder lacks a known reason. The sample table records some 75,000 clones; about nine tenths of these occur just once. The ten most abundant clones make up 6.9% of the sample. Source material: peripheral blood. All receptors derive from a human donor in a cohort sampled during active COVID-19.

The chain couples TRBV3-1 (or the pseudogene TRBV3-2) to TRBJ2-4, with 11 nucleotides matching TRBD1. The CDR3 runs 13 residues. Germline V gene lookup returns CDR1 LGHDT and CDR2 YNNKEL (reference sequence). Unmatched junction bases numbered 0, after V lost 5 bases and J lost 6 bases. The CDR3 protein is CASSGTGGNIQYF. The CDR3 DNA follows: TGTGCCAGCAGCGGGACAGGGGGAAACATTCAGTACTTC.

The chain links TRBV5-1 to TRBJ1-1; tentative D call: TRBD1 (6 bases). The CDR3 is made up of 15 amino acids. The germline gives CDR1 SGHRS, CDR2 YFSETQ. Trimming removed 3 bases at V and 3 bases at J, with 15 bases between. For the CDR3, the DNA is TGCGCCAGCAGCTCCCTACAGGGTAGGGACACTGAAGCTTTCTTT. Its protein is CASSSLQGRDTEAFF.

The gene calls are TRBV19 and TRBJ1-2; TRBD1 is a possible D gene (5 bases). V lost 5 bases, J lost 8 bases, and 12 bases lay in between. Per the germline V gene, CDR1 is LNHDA and CDR2 is SQIVND (reference sequence). This CDR3 has 12 residues. CDR3: CASSFRERGYTF. For the CDR3, the DNA is TGTGCCAGTAGTTTCAGGGAAAGAGGCTACACCTTC.

The gene calls are TRBV3-1 (or the pseudogene TRBV3-2) and TRBJ2-5, with TRBD1 matching over 9 bases. The CDR3 covers 15 residues. J was trimmed by 5 bases and V by 4 bases; bases with no gene match: 8. Germline CDR1 is LGHDT and CDR2 is YNNKEL (reference sequence). The CDR3 bases are TGTGCCAGCAGCCGCCTACAGGGGGCGAGGGAGACCCAGTACTTC. It codes for CASSRLQGARETQYF.

The gene calls are TRBV10-3 and TRBJ1-2; a weak D match, TRBD1 (5 bases). Per germline, CDR1 ENHRY and CDR2 SYGVKD. The CDR3 runs 13 residues. V was trimmed by 0 bases and J by 4 bases, leaving 6 bases between them. CDR3 protein: CAISESTAYGYTF. The CDR3 DNA reads as TGTGCCATCAGTGAGTCGACAGCCTATGGCTACACCTTC.

This rearrangement joins TRBV6-5 to TRBJ1-2, with 7 bases that match TRBD1. V lost 5 bases, J lost 9 bases, and 15 bases stayed unmatched. CDR3 length: 15 residues. CDR1 and CDR2 from the germline V gene are MNHEY and SVGAGI. As DNA, the CDR3 is TGTGCCAGCAGTACTGGGGGACAGCCTTACTCTAGCTACACCTTC. This sequence encodes CASSTGGQPYSSYTF.

V is TRBV6-5 and J is TRBJ1-5; D call uncertain. This CDR3 is built from 13 residues. The germline V and J ends were trimmed by 5 bases and 1 base, with 6 bases remaining between them. Germline CDR1 MNHEY, CDR2 SVGAGI. The chain's CDR3 is CASSPLSNQPQHF. The CDR3 bases are TGTGCCAGCAGTCCTCTGAGCAATCAGCCCCAGCATTTT.

V gene TRBV6-6 combines with J gene TRBJ2-3; tentatively, D is TRBD2 (5 bases). The germline V gene has CDR1 MNHNY and CDR2 SVGAGI (reference sequence). The V gene lost 0 bases and the J gene lost 2 bases, with 9 bases spanning the gap. The CDR3 contains 15 residues. Here the CDR3 reads CASSYSRDSTDTQYF. The DNA for the CDR3 is TGTGCCAGCAGTTACTCTCGGGATTCCACAGATACGCAGTATTTT.

This chain links TRBV18 with TRBJ2-3, with 10 positions matching TRBD2. The CDR3 covers 16 residues. The trim removed 1 base at V and 2 bases at J, leaving 3 bases unmatched. The V gene's germline CDR1 is KGHSH and CDR2 LQKENI. CDR3 sequence reads: CASSPLAGGDTDTQYF. The CDR3 nucleotides read TGTGCCAGCTCACCACTAGCGGGGGGCGACACAGATACGCAGTATTTT.

This sequence joins TRBV11-2 and TRBJ2-5; 7 bases fit TRBD1. This CDR3 has 13 residues. The junction had 2 bases not matched to a gene; V was cut back by 6 bases and J by 1 base. Germline V gene sequence: CDR1 SGHAT, CDR2 FQNNGV. The CDR3 nucleotides read TGTGCCAGCAGTCGGGACAGCCAAGAGACCCAGTACTTC. Translation: CASSRDSQETQYF.

The V and J genes are TRBV24-1 and TRBJ2-2; 12 nucleotides agree with TRBD2. With V trimmed by 4 bases and J by 3 bases, 5 bases remained unmatched. Germline V gene data show CDR1 as KGHDR and CDR2 as SFDVKD. The CDR3 is made up of 17 amino acids. CDR3 protein: CATSDRTSGAYTGELFF. CDR3 DNA: TGTGCCACCAGTGACCGGACTAGCGGGGCCTACACCGGGGAGCTGTTTTTT.

The chain recombines TRBV5-1 with TRBJ1-2, with D possibly being TRBD1 (5 bases). Germline CDR1 and CDR2: SGHRS and YFSETQ. This CDR3 region has 12 residues. The ends were cut back, 4 bases at V and 7 bases at J, with 11 bases in the middle. CDR3 sequence (DNA): TGCGCCAGCAGCCTGGACATAAGTGGCTACACCTTC. Its translation: CASSLDISGYTF. Together with reference TRBV5-1 and TRBJ1-2, the CDR3 gives the full variable domain: KAGVTQTPRYLIKTRGQQVTLSCSPISGHRSVSWYQQTPGQGLQFLFEYFSETQRNKGNFPGRFSGRQFSNSRSEMNVSTLELGDSALYLCASSLDISGYTFGSGTRLTVV.

The chain uses TRBV6-2 or TRBV6-3 and TRBJ1-4; D not certain. The germline V gene has CDR1 MNHEY and CDR2 SVGEGT. This CDR3 contains 14 residues. Trimming shortened V by 2 bases and J by 8 bases, and 12 bases separated the two germline ends. The CDR3 DNA reads TGTGCCAGCAGTTACGATACTCGAAAGGAAAAACTGTTTTTT. Encoded protein: CASSYDTRKEKLFF.

The chain employs TRBV12-3 or TRBV12-4 and TRBJ1-3; D might be TRBD1 (5 bases). CDR3 length: 11 residues. Trimming shortened V by 7 bases and J by 8 bases, and 9 bases separated the two germline ends. The CDR3 nucleotides read TGTGCCAGCACCGCCAGGGACACCATATATTTT. Its translation: CASTARDTIYF.

This clone was picked up one time. The chain couples TRBV9 to TRBJ2-5; possible D gene TRBD1, 6 bases. The CDR3 runs to 17 residues. Germline CDR1 reads SGDLS; CDR2 reads YYNGEE. V shed 0 bases and J shed 5 bases, with 20 bases lying between them. Here the CDR3 reads CASSVDDRLRYKETQYF. CDR3 DNA: TGTGCCAGCAGCGTAGATGACAGGTTAAGGTATAAGGAGACCCAGTACTTC.

V gene TRBV20-1 combines with J gene TRBJ2-3; no reliable D call. Germline lookup yields CDR1 DFQATT and CDR2 SNEGSKA (reference sequence). This CDR3 region has 11 residues. The CDR3 here is CSPPPPDTQYF. The CDR3 DNA is TGCAGCCCCCCCCCTCCAGATACGCAGTATTTT.

The CDR3 DNA reads as TGTGCCACCAGCAGAGATCGGGGTGGCGGAAACACCATATATTTT. This encodes CATSRDRGGGNTIYF. This chain uses TRBV15 with TRBJ1-3, with D hard to call. The CDR3 is 15 amino acids. Germline values: CDR1 LNHNV, CDR2 YYDKDF (reference sequence). Trimming shortened V by 0 bases and J by 4 bases, and 10 bases separated the two germline ends.

The chain recombines TRBV24-1 with TRBJ2-5; D remains ambiguous. Looked up from germline, CDR1 is KGHDR and CDR2 is SFDVKD. The V end lost 5 bases, the J end lost 5 bases, and 8 bases lay between the germline ends. CDR3 length: 12 amino acids. CDR3 protein: CATSAFMETQYF. The DNA of the CDR3 is TGTGCCACCAGTGCTTTCATGGAGACCCAGTACTTC.

V usage is TRBV7-2 and J usage is TRBJ2-7, with 14 bases that match TRBD2. The ends lost 3 bases at V and 0 bases at J; junction bases unmatched: 4. The CDR3 is 17 amino acids. Germline-derived CDR1 and CDR2 are SGHTA and FQGNSA. CDR3 region: CASSLTSGGANSYEQYF. In nucleotides, the CDR3 is TGTGCCAGCAGCTTGACTAGCGGGGGGGCGAACTCCTACGAGCAGTACTTC.

The V call is TRBV6-5, the J call TRBJ1-5; TRBD1 aligns across 7 bases. This CDR3 contains 14 residues. Germline values: CDR1 MNHEY, CDR2 SVGAGI. Germline trimming cut 6 bases from V and 3 bases from J; bases unmatched to any gene: 5. The CDR3, as DNA: TGTGCCAGCAGCGCAGGGACAGACAATCAGCCCCAGCATTTT. This codes for CASSAGTDNQPQHF.

The count of this clone is one. The chain carries TRBV6-5 and TRBJ1-5; 7 bases map to TRBD1. Germline CDR1 and CDR2: MNHEY and SVGAGI. Germline trimming cut 7 bases from V and 2 bases from J; bases unmatched to any gene: 5. CDR3 size: 14 residues. DNA for the CDR3: TGTGCCAGCAATCTCGGACAGGGCAATCAGCCCCAGCATTTT. Its translation: CASNLGQGNQPQHF.

In its sample, this clone was seen a few times. This chain links TRBV7-2 with TRBJ1-5, with D possibly being TRBD1 (6 bases). The germline gives CDR1 SGHTA, CDR2 FQGNSA. CDR3 length equals 13 residues. V lost 6 bases and J lost 6, with 12 bases in between. CDR3 DNA: TGTGCCAGCAGTCAACGAGGGGGTCAGCCCCAGCATTTT. This gives the protein CASSQRGGQPQHF.

The gene calls are TRBV10-3 and TRBJ1-6; D may be TRBD1 (6 bases). Germline CDR1 ENHRY, CDR2 SYGVKD. V was pared by 4 bases and J by 7 bases, with 17 bases between. This CDR3 region has 16 residues. In DNA, the CDR3 is TGTGCCATCAGTGCTGGGATAACAGGGCGAAATTCACCCCTCCACTTT. It yields the protein CAISAGITGRNSPLHF.

The rearrangement joins TRBV24-1 to TRBJ2-3; possibly TRBD2 for D (7 bases). This CDR3 is 15 amino acids long. V was cut by 9 bases and J by 1 base, with 16 bases left in between. The germline gives CDR1 KGHDR, CDR2 SFDVKD. The CDR3 DNA reads TGTGCCACCCAGGGTGGGGAGGGGGGCACAGATACGCAGTATTTT. It is translated as CATQGGEGGTDTQYF.

The rearrangement joins TRBV6-5 to TRBJ2-7, with 8 nucleotides matching TRBD1. The junction had 10 bases not matched to a gene; V was cut back by 5 bases and J by 7 bases. This CDR3 contains 14 residues. Germline V gene sequence: CDR1 MNHEY, CDR2 SVGAGI. In DNA, the CDR3 is TGTGCCAGCAGTATGGACAGGGACGGGGCAGAGCAGTACTTC. Translated: CASSMDRDGAEQYF.

This chain uses TRBV7-9 with TRBJ1-1; tentatively, D is TRBD1 (5 bases). Germline values: CDR1 SEHNR, CDR2 FQNEAQ (reference sequence). The ends were cut back, 4 bases at V and 2 bases at J, with 11 bases in the middle. This CDR3 has 14 amino acids. The CDR3 is CASSSGGGNTEAFF. Here the CDR3 DNA reads TGTGCCAGCAGCTCCGGGGGAGGAAACACTGAAGCTTTCTTT.

The rearrangement joins TRBV5-1 to TRBJ2-4; 9 positions match TRBD1. V lost 3 bases to trimming and J lost 8 bases; unmatched junction nucleotides: 12. This CDR3 has 16 amino acids. Germline CDR1 SGHRS, CDR2 YFSETQ. The CDR3 loop reads CASSWDRVIDGDIQYF. CDR3 DNA sequence: TGCGCCAGCAGCTGGGACAGGGTAATCGACGGAGACATTCAGTACTTC.

The chain is built from TRBV19 and TRBJ2-5; 7 bases fit TRBD1. This CDR3 region has 13 residues. The trim removed 11 bases at V and 5 bases at J, leaving 11 bases unmatched. Germline values: CDR1 LNHDA, CDR2 SQIVND (reference sequence). CDR3 nucleotide sequence: TGTGCCTCAAAAAGGGGGCTTGGGGAGACCCAGTACTTC. Protein product: CASKRGLGETQYF. The full variable domain, with the rest looked up from reference TRBV19 and TRBJ2-5, is DGGITQSPKYLFRKEGQNVTLSCEQNLNHDAMYWYRQDPGQGLRLIYYSQIVNDFQKGDIAEGYSVSREKKESFPLTVTSAQKNPTAFYLCASKRGLGETQYFGPGTRLLVL.

In its sample, this clone was seen once. The CDR3 spells CASSSTGDNQPQHF. The CDR3 DNA reads TGTGCCAGCAGCTCGACAGGGGACAATCAGCCCCAGCATTTT. This rearrangement joins TRBV5-6 to TRBJ1-5, with 8 nucleotides matching TRBD1. Trimming removed 3 bases from V and 3 bases from J; junction bases left unmatched: 2. This CDR3 region has 14 residues. CDR1 is SGHDT, CDR2 YYEEEE, per germline.

This clone was seen a single time. This chain links TRBV14 with TRBJ2-5; D possibly corresponds to TRBD1 (5 bases). Germline V gene data show CDR1 as SGHDN and CDR2 as FVKESK. This CDR3 has 16 amino acids. V was trimmed by 1 base and J by 2 bases, leaving 14 bases between them. The CDR3 DNA is TGTGCCAGCAGCCAAGGGGCAGGGTTGTGGCAAGAGACCCAGTACTTC. This gives the protein CASSQGAGLWQETQYF.

The chain carries TRBV7-8 and TRBJ1-1; 8 nucleotides agree with TRBD1. Germline V lookup: CDR1 SGHVS, CDR2 FQNEAQ. V was pared by 7 bases and J by 3 bases, with 10 bases of the junction left unmatched. This CDR3 has 15 residues. This CDR3 reads CASNARTDRDTEAFF. The CDR3 nucleotides read TGTGCCAGCAACGCACGGACGGACAGGGACACTGAAGCTTTCTTT.

The table lists this clone with a few counts. The chain employs TRBV6-2 or TRBV6-3 and TRBJ1-5; D perhaps matches TRBD1 (5 bases). This CDR3 has 14 amino acids. Between the trimmed V and J ends, which lost 2 bases and 4 bases, there was a span of 9 bases. In germline, CDR1 is MNHEY, CDR2 SVGEGT. For the CDR3, the DNA is TGTGCCAGCAGTTACCGACAGCAAAATCAGCCCCAGCATTTT. Its translation: CASSYRQQNQPQHF.